The T cell receptor (beta chain) under discussion was sequenced for a study of T cells in Graves' hyperthyroidism and ophthalmopathy (dated by TCRdb to between 2018 and 2020). At the level of the whole study: Peripheral blood samples were taken at the time of initial diagnosis, prior to any treatment. To identify distinguishing TCR V-J signatures, a discovery cohort of about a hundred patients was used, comprising 43 with Graves' ophthalmopathy and around 60 with stable Graves' hyperthyroidism. An independent validation cohort of fewer than 20 hyperthyroidism patients and approximately 15 patients who later progressed to ophthalmopathy tested prospective prediction of ophthalmopathy. The approximately 100 discovery patients were divided at random into training and test sets in a 7:3 ratio. The study also compared thyroid tissue and blood T-cell repertoires from more than five Graves' hyperthyroidism patients. Once sampling was done, hyperthyroidism patients were given methimazole at a starting dose of 30 mg daily, whereas ophthalmopathy patients were given high-dose intravenous methylprednisolone. The paper describes TCR Vbeta CDR3 sequencing of fewer than 150 peripheral blood samples, made up of 43 ophthalmopathy patients, over 70 hyperthyroidism patients and around 17 progressor patients. Study-wide findings and limitations: In cross-validation, a model built on a 13 V-J signature told ophthalmopathy apart from stable hyperthyroidism with under 90% sensitivity and roughly 81% specificity, and in testing the same model reached 80%/75%. During validation, the model predicted progression to ophthalmopathy a median of around six months ahead of onset, with more than 55% sensitivity and almost 75% specificity. No statistical method was used to fix the sample size in advance, and group allocation was not hidden from the investigators. Most expanded thyroid clonotypes (frequency above 0.001) were also detected in blood, suggesting blood repertoires may reflect thyroid immune responses.

The CDR3 sequence holds 13 residues, the cysteine and phenylalanine included. Kept here is only the CDR3 DNA, which spans 39 bases and is read in frame from base 1. V is shortened by 2 bases, J by 5 bases, and the region joining them spans 10 bases. CDR1 and CDR2, looked up from the germline V gene (reference sequence), are MNHEY and SMNVEV. This clonotype was seen at least ten times. Its antigen is still unknown. No much larger clonotype is one base removed from it; base qualities were not supplied. Amplification of TCR beta CDR3 regions was carried out from RNA transcripts. The first round of RT-PCR for the TCR CDR3 was performed with the HTBI primer set and the Qiagen OneStep RT-PCR kit. Libraries were constructed in a second round of multiplex PCR, after which size selection and purification were performed. Sequencing of the libraries was done on an Illumina HiSeq2000 using paired-end 100 bp reads. Per the authors' processing: SOAPnuke was used to process the raw data, removing reads that contained adapters or uncalled bases, had a mean Phred below 15, or lacked an exact match to the constant primer or identifier. COPE v1.2.5 was used to merge the high-quality paired reads, and each unique nucleotide sequence was defined as a clonotype. MiTCR v1.1 was used to align clonotypes to the IMGT TRBV, TRBD and TRBJ reference segments. The analysis was restricted to V-J combinations with a frequency above 0.0001, which together covered 99.2% of the repertoires. A TCS score was defined as the ratio of F50 (clonal expansion) to E x V (chaos), with BLOSUM62-based TCRdist applied between CDR3 peptides within each V-J. Welch's t-statistics and random forest reduced around 520 V-J features to roughly 13, which were used in a naive Bayes classifier (R e1071). The public reads were quality trimmed at Q25 with fastp and then assembled into clones with MiXCR by TCRdb, keeping productive beta chains. All rows with the same CDR3 protein become a single entry with the most common DNA and genes. These V and J calls derive from TCRdb rather than the authors' analysis. This sample has approximately 590,000 distinct CDR3 sequences in its table, and 15% to 19% of those were observed once. Under 7.5% of the sample lies in the top ten.

Stable Graves' hyperthyroidism was defined as the absence of progression to ophthalmopathy over 18 months of follow-up. Hyperthyroidism patients were aged 18 to 65 years and newly diagnosed, with disease duration of less than 2 months. The study excluded patients with uncontrolled infections, other autoimmune diseases, pregnancy or lactation. Clinical symptoms, serum thyroxine and TRAb, thyroid ultrasound, and orbital computed tomography formed the basis for the diagnoses. PBMCs were separated from over 9 ml of fresh peripheral blood using Ficoll-Paque density gradient centrifugation. Total RNA was extracted with Trizol reagent, and quality was checked on an Agilent 2100 Bioanalyzer.

The sequence was collected from a woman in her 30s with Graves' hyperthyroidism. Recombination linked TRBV27 to TRBJ2-7; possibly the D gene is TRBD2, per 5 matching bases. The sample comprised blood. Here the CDR3 is given as CASSLAGGDEQYF. The nucleotides read TGTGCCAGCAGTTTAGCAGGAGGCGACGAGCAGTACTTC.